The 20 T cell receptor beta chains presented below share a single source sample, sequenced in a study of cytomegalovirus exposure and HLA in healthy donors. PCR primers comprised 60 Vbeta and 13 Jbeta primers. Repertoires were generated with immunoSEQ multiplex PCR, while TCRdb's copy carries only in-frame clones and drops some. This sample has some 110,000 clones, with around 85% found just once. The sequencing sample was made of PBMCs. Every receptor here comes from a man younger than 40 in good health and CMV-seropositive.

The CDR3 is CASSQGAGGPDTQYF. CDR3 sequence (DNA): TGTGCCAGCAGCCAAGGAGCGGGGGGCCCAGATACGCAGTATTTT. The chain recombines TRBV4-2 with TRBJ2-3; 9 bases are shared with TRBD2. This CDR3 spans 15 amino acids. The V segment lost 1 base and the J segment 4 bases; nucleotides outside the gene matches: 3. CDR1 LGHNA and CDR2 YNFKEQ come from the germline V gene.

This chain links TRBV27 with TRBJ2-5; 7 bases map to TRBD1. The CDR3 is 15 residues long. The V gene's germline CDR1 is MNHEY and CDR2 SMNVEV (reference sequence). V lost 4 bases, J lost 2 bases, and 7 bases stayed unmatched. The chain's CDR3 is CASSSLQGPQETQYF. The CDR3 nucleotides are TGTGCCAGCAGTTCACTACAGGGGCCGCAAGAGACCCAGTACTTC.

This chain's CDR3 is CASSQGTGWEETQYF. CDR3 DNA: TGCGCCAGCAGCCAAGGGACAGGCTGGGAAGAGACCCAGTACTTC. The chain combines TRBV4-1 with TRBJ2-5; TRBD1 aligns across 7 bases. The CDR3 is 15 amino acids. Germline CDR1 and CDR2: MGHRA and YSYEKL. Trimming at V came to 1 base and at J to 3 bases, leaving 5 bases not matched to a gene.

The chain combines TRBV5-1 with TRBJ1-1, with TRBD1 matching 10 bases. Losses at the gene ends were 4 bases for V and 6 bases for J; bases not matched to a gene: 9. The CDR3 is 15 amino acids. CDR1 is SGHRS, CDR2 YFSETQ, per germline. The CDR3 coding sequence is TGCGCCAGCAGCATCACCGGGACAGGGGATTCTGAAGCTTTCTTT. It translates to CASSITGTGDSEAFF.

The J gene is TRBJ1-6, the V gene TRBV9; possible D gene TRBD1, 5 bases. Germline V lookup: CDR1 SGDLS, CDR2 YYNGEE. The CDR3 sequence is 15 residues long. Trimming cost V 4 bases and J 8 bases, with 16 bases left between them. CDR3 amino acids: CASSPTPGGDSPLHF. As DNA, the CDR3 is TGTGCCAGCAGCCCAACCCCTGGGGGGGATTCACCCCTCCACTTT.

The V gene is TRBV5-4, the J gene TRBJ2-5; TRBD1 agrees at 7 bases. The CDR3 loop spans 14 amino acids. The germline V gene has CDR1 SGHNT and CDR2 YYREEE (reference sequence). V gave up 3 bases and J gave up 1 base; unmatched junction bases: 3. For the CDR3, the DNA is TGTGCCAGCAGCTCGGACAGGCTCCAAGAGACCCAGTACTTC. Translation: CASSSDRLQETQYF.

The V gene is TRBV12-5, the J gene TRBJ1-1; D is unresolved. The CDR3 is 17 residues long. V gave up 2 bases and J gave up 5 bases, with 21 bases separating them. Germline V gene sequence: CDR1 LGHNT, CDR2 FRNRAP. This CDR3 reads CASGLTPLELEGTEAFF. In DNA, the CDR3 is TGTGCTAGTGGTTTGACACCCCTGGAGCTGGAGGGAACTGAAGCTTTCTTT.

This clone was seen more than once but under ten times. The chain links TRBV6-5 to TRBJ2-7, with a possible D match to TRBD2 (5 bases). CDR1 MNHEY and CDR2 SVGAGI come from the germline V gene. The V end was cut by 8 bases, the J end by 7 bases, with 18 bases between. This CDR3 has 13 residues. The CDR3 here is CASRGGFAEEQYF. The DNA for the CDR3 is TGTGCCAGCCGAGGAGGTTTCGCGGAGGAGCAGTACTTC.

As DNA, the CDR3 is TGTGCCAGCAGTGAAGATGAGGGGGACGGACCGGGTGAGCAGTACTTC. It translates to CASSEDEGDGPGEQYF. The chain has TRBV6-1 and TRBJ2-7, with D possibly TRBD1 on 6 matching bases. There are 16 residues in the CDR3. In germline, CDR1 is MNHNS, CDR2 SASEGT. Between the trimmed V and J ends, which lost 1 base and 7 bases, there was a span of 20 bases.

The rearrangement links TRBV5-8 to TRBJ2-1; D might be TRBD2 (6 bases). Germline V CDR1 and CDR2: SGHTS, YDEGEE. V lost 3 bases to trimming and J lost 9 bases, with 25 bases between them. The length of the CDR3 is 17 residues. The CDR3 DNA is TGTGCCAGCAGCTGGGTAGGTGTGGGAGGACGCGCAAGTGAGCAGTTCTTC. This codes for CASSWVGVGGRASEQFF.

CDR3 residues: CASSPRDTAYEQYF. The CDR3 nucleotides read TGTGCCAGTAGTCCTAGGGACACGGCCTACGAGCAGTACTTC. V gene TRBV19 combines with J gene TRBJ2-7; D is possibly TRBD1 (6 bases). CDR3 length: 14 amino acids. Looked up from germline, CDR1 is LNHDA and CDR2 is SQIVND (reference sequence). V was trimmed by 5 bases and J by 2 bases, leaving 13 bases between them. Looking up the rest from reference TRBV19 and TRBJ2-7 gives the full variable domain: DGGITQSPKYLFRKEGQNVTLSCEQNLNHDAMYWYRQDPGQGLRLIYYSQIVNDFQKGDIAEGYSVSREKKESFPLTVTSAQKNPTAFYLCASSPRDTAYEQYFGPGTRLTVT.

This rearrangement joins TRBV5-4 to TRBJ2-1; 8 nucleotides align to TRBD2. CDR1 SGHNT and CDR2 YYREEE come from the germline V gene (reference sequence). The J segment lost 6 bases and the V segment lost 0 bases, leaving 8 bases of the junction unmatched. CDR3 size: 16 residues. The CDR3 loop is CASSLAVNSGANEQFF. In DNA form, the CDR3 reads TGTGCCAGCAGCTTGGCCGTTAATAGCGGGGCCAATGAGCAGTTCTTC.

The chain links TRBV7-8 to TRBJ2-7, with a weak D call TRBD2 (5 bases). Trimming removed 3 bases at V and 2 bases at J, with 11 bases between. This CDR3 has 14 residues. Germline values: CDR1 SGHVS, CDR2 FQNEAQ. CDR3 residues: CASSLGRLAYEQYF. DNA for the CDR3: TGTGCCAGCAGCTTGGGGAGATTGGCCTACGAGCAGTACTTC.

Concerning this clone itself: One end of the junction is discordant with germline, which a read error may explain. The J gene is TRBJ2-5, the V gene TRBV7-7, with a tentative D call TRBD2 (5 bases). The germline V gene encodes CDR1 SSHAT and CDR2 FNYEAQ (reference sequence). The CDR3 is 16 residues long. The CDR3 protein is CASSFLAGSTQETQYF. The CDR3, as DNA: TGTGCTAGCAGCTTCCTGGCGGGCTCTACCCAAGAGACCCAGTACTTC.

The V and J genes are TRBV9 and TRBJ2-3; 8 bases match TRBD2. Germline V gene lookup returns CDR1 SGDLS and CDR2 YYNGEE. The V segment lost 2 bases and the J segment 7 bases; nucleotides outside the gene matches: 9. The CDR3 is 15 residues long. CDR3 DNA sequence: TGTGCCAGCAGCGTGGGGGGGACTAGTCCACATACGCAGTATTTT. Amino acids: CASSVGGTSPHTQYF.

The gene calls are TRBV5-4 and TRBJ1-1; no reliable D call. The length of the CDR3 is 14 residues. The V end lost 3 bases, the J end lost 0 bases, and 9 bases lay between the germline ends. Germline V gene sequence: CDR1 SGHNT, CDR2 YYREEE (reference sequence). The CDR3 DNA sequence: TGTGCCAGCAGCTCAGGCAGTTTGAACACTGAAGCTTTCTTT. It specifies CASSSGSLNTEAFF.

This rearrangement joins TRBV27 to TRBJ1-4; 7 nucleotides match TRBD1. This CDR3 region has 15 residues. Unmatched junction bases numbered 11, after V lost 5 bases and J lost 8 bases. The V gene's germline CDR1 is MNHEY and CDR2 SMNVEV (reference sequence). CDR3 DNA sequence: TGTGCCAGCAGTCCGGGGACAGTCAAAGGGGAAAAACTGTTTTTT. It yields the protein CASSPGTVKGEKLFF.

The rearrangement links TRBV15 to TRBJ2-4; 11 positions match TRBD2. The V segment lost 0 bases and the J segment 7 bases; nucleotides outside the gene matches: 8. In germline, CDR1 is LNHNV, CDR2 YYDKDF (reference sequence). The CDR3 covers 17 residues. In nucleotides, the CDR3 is TGTGCCACCAGCAGAGATCGTCTAGCGGGGGGAGGGAACATTCAGTACTTC. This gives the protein CATSRDRLAGGGNIQYF.

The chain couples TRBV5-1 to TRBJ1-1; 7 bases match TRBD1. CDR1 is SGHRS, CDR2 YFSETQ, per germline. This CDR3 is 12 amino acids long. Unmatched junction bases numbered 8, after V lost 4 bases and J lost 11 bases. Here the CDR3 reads CASSQEGAGAFF. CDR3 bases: TGCGCCAGCAGCCAAGAGGGGGCCGGGGCTTTCTTT. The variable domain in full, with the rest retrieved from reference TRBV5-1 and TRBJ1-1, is KAGVTQTPRYLIKTRGQQVTLSCSPISGHRSVSWYQQTPGQGLQFLFEYFSETQRNKGNFPGRFSGRQFSNSRSEMNVSTLELGDSALYLCASSQEGAGAFFGQGTRLTVV.

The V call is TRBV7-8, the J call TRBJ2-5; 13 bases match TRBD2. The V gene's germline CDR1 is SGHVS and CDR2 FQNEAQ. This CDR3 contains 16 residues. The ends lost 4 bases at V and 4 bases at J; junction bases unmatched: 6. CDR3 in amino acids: CASSSGTSGARETQYF. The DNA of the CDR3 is TGTGCCAGCAGCTCGGGGACTAGCGGGGCCCGAGAGACCCAGTACTTC. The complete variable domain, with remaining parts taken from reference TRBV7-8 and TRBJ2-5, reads GAGVSQSPRYKVAKRGQDVALRCDPISGHVSLFWYQQALGQGPEFLTYFQNEAQLDKSGLPSDRFFAERPEGSVSTLKIQRTQQEDSAVYLCASSSGTSGARETQYFGPGTRLLVL.